What follows is one T cell receptor (beta chain) and its context. Its antigen is as yet unknown. It was by 5' RACE with UMI labels that the TRB cDNA libraries were prepared. TCRdb reprocessed the 5' RACE reads and stores each CDR3 protein as one record, lacking DNA. Listed are roughly 50,000 distinct CDR3 sequences; roughly 19% falls within the top ten. These data belong to a study of CXCR3-negative and CXCR3-positive naive CD8 T cells. Overall study results and limits: Both naive subsets, CXCR3-negative and CXCR3-positive, displayed similar TRBV-TRBJ usage, unlike memory cells.

CDR1 and CDR2 from the germline V gene are LGHNA and YNFKEQ. CDR3 length: 17 residues. The sequenced material came from memory CD8+ T cells from blood. The clonotype comes from a human donor in good health. Some clones in this sample may be carry-over from other donors' samples. The V gene is TRBV4-2, the J gene TRBJ2-7; the TRBD1 assignment by TCRdb is unverifiable without DNA. The CDR3: CASSQPPGDGSSYEQYF.